This entry lists 18 T cell receptor beta chains sequenced from one sample in a study of sequential checkpoint blockade in melanoma. Assay: immunoSEQ multiplex PCR; the TCRdb copy retains only in-frame clones and omits some. Here the sample spans approximately 21,000 clones, approximately 78% being singletons. As for treatment: randomized to nivolumab then ipilimumab (arm A) or the reverse (arm B). The sequencing here drew on CD8+ T cells sorted from blood (inferred from file names), taken from a patient given nivolumab and ipilimumab in sequence. The receptor source for this set is a human donor with melanoma.

This clone was seen only once. The rearrangement joins TRBV5-4 to TRBJ2-3; 8 bases map to TRBD1. J was trimmed by 1 base and V by 4 bases; bases with no gene match: 5. The CDR3 covers 15 residues. Germline V CDR1 and CDR2: SGHNT, YYREEE (reference sequence). CDR3 loop: CASSPSDRGTDTQYF. CDR3 coding DNA: TGTGCCAGCAGCCCGTCGGACAGGGGCACAGATACGCAGTATTTT.

The V gene is TRBV9, the J gene TRBJ2-3; TRBD1 matches 7 bases. The germline V gene encodes CDR1 SGDLS and CDR2 YYNGEE. V lost 1 base and J lost 3; bases outside the gene matches: 17. The length of the CDR3 is 19 residues. DNA for the CDR3: TGTGCCAGCAGCGTATCCCCATTGCAGGGGGTCTTACGAACAGATACGCAGTATTTT. Translating gives CASSVSPLQGVLRTDTQYF.

This chain uses TRBV5-1 with TRBJ2-5; 8 bases agree with TRBD2. Germline V gene lookup returns CDR1 SGHRS and CDR2 YFSETQ. V lost 0 bases to trimming and J lost 5 bases; unmatched junction nucleotides: 6. CDR3 size: 15 residues. DNA of the CDR3: TGCGCCAGCAGCTTGGGAGCGGGAGTAAGGGAGACCCAGTACTTC. Translating it yields CASSLGAGVRETQYF.

The chain is built from TRBV7-9 and TRBJ1-1; 7 nucleotides match TRBD1. The ends lost 4 bases at V and 1 base at J; junction bases unmatched: 12. This CDR3 contains 17 residues. Germline loops: CDR1 SEHNR, CDR2 FQNEAQ (reference sequence). The CDR3 spells CASSSRGGGTPNTEAFF. DNA of the CDR3: TGTGCCAGCAGCTCTAGAGGGGGCGGAACCCCGAACACTGAAGCTTTCTTT.

The genes are TRBV11-1 and TRBJ2-2; a possible D gene is TRBD2 (5 bases). This CDR3 region has 12 residues. Germline CDR1 SGHAT, CDR2 FQDESV (reference sequence). Between the trimmed V and J ends, which lost 8 bases and 2 bases, there was a span of 6 bases. CDR3 DNA sequence: TGTGCCAGCGCGGGCAACACCGGGGAGCTGTTTTTT. This gives the protein CASAGNTGELFF.

The chain links TRBV9 to TRBJ1-1, with TRBD1 matching 9 bases. The CDR3 is 15 residues long. Per the germline V gene, CDR1 is SGDLS and CDR2 is YYNGEE. Unmatched junction bases numbered 5, after V lost 3 bases and J lost 2 bases. CDR3 DNA sequence: TGTGCCAGCAGCGGGACAGGGGCCCTAAACACTGAAGCTTTCTTT. It encodes CASSGTGALNTEAFF.

Written as DNA, the CDR3 is TGTGCCAGCGCGGGGAGGGTTGCAGATACGCAGTATTTT. Translated: CASAGRVADTQYF. The genes are TRBV11-3 and TRBJ2-3, with TRBD2 matching 7 bases. Germline CDR1 reads SGHNT; CDR2 reads YENEEA. CDR3 size: 13 residues. The V and J ends lost 8 bases and 4 bases, in that order; junction bases with no gene match: 6.

This chain joins TRBV28 and TRBJ1-4, with D possibly being TRBD1 (5 bases). Trimming removed 6 bases at V and 0 bases at J, with 11 bases between. Germline values: CDR1 MDHEN, CDR2 SYDVKM. The CDR3 spans 15 residues. CDR3 loop: CASSSGGATNEKLFF. The DNA of the CDR3 is TGTGCCAGCAGCTCCGGGGGGGCAACTAATGAAAAACTGTTTTTT.

The CDR3 sequence: CASSEQGGRGYTF. The CDR3 nucleotides read TGTGCCAGCAGCGAACAGGGCGGACGCGGCTACACCTTC. The chain is built from TRBV2 and TRBJ1-2; tentatively, D is TRBD1 (6 bases). CDR3 length equals 13 residues. The germline gives CDR1 SNHLY, CDR2 FYNNEI. V was cut by 6 bases and J by 8 bases, with 16 bases left in between.

This clone was seen once. The chain recombines TRBV28 with TRBJ1-5; TRBD1 aligns across 8 bases. V shed 4 bases, J shed 9 bases, and the junction held 14 bases outside the gene matches. The CDR3 extends over 16 amino acids. Germline V gene data show CDR1 as MDHEN and CDR2 as SYDVKM. The CDR3: CASSSPGQDLWGPQHF. DNA of the CDR3: TGTGCCAGCAGTTCCCCGGGACAGGACCTTTGGGGGCCCCAGCATTTT. The variable domain in full, completed from reference TRBV28 and TRBJ1-5, reads DVKVTQSSRYLVKRTGEKVFLECVQDMDHENMFWYRQDPGLGLRLIYFSYDVKMKEKGDIPEGYSVSREKKERFSLILESASTNQTSMYLCASSSPGQDLWGPQHFGDGTRLSIL.

This clone was seen only a few times. The chain joins TRBV10-3 to TRBJ2-7; 7 bases align to TRBD1. V dropped 6 bases and J dropped 2; count of bases not matched to a gene: 4. This CDR3 region has 13 residues. CDR1 and CDR2 from the germline V gene are ENHRY and SYGVKD. DNA for the CDR3: TGTGCCATCAGGGGGACAGACCCCTACGAGCAGTACTTC. This sequence encodes CAIRGTDPYEQYF.

This chain joins TRBV15 and TRBJ2-2; tentatively, D is TRBD2 (5 bases). V was trimmed by 8 bases and J by 3 bases, leaving 13 bases between them. Germline V CDR1 and CDR2: LNHNV, YYDKDF (reference sequence). This CDR3 region has 14 residues. The CDR3 DNA sequence: TGTGCCACCCGTAGCGTGGATCACACCGGGGAGCTGTTTTTT. This gives the protein CATRSVDHTGELFF. Filled out from reference TRBV15 and TRBJ2-2, the complete variable domain reads DAMVIQNPRYQVTQFGKPVTLSCSQTLNHNVMYWYQQKSSQAPKLLFHYYDKDFNNEADTPDNFQSRRPNTSFCFLDIRSPGLGDTAMYLCATRSVDHTGELFFGEGSRLTVL.

The chain links TRBV9 to TRBJ2-3, with 9 nucleotides matching TRBD2. J lost 4 bases, V lost 3 bases, and 9 bases had no gene match. Germline lookup yields CDR1 SGDLS and CDR2 YYNGEE. This CDR3 has 16 residues. The CDR3 here is CASSASFGLASDTQYF. CDR3 bases: TGTGCCAGCAGCGCCTCATTCGGACTAGCGTCAGATACGCAGTATTTT.

This clone was detected a few times. The chain uses TRBV7-2 and TRBJ2-6, with a tentative D call TRBD2 (5 bases). Per the germline V gene, CDR1 is SGHTA and CDR2 is FQGNSA. This CDR3 has 15 residues. The V and J ends lost 3 bases and 2 bases respectively, with 8 bases between them. DNA of the CDR3: TGTGCCAGCAGCTTTATGGGAGCTGGGGCCAACGTCCTGACTTTC. Translating gives CASSFMGAGANVLTF.

This chain joins TRBV19 and TRBJ2-7; TRBD1 is a possible D gene (5 bases). V lost 5 bases and J 3 bases, leaving 8 bases between the germline ends. The germline CDR1 and CDR2 sequences are LNHDA and SQIVND (reference sequence). This CDR3 is built from 12 residues. CDR3 residues: CASSLRGYEQYF. As DNA, the CDR3 is TGTGCCAGTAGTCTTAGGGGCTACGAGCAGTACTTC.

J is TRBJ2-5 and V is TRBV9, with 8 bases that match TRBD1. There are 13 residues in the CDR3. CDR1 and CDR2 from the germline V gene are SGDLS and YYNGEE. Trimming cost V 2 bases and J 5 bases; bases outside gene matches: 2. This CDR3 reads CASSVTGDETQYF. The CDR3 region has the DNA TGTGCCAGCAGCGTGACAGGGGACGAGACCCAGTACTTC.

The V gene is TRBV19, the J gene TRBJ1-5, with TRBD1 matching over 7 bases. The germline V gene has CDR1 LNHDA and CDR2 SQIVND (reference sequence). V was clipped by 6 bases and J by 0 bases; unmatched bases: 11. The CDR3 has 17 residues. CDR3 amino acids: CASSRIGTVNSNQPQHF. Here the CDR3 DNA reads TGTGCCAGTAGCCGGATCGGGACAGTAAATAGCAATCAGCCCCAGCATTTT.

V usage is TRBV11-3 and J usage is TRBJ1-3; D is undetermined. Between the trimmed V and J ends, which lost 4 bases and 2 bases, there was a span of 12 bases. The germline CDR1 and CDR2 sequences are SGHNT and YENEEA. The CDR3 is 15 residues long. CDR3 DNA: TGTGCCAGCAGCTCCGGCCAACGGGCTGGAAACACCATATATTTT. It translates to CASSSGQRAGNTIYF.